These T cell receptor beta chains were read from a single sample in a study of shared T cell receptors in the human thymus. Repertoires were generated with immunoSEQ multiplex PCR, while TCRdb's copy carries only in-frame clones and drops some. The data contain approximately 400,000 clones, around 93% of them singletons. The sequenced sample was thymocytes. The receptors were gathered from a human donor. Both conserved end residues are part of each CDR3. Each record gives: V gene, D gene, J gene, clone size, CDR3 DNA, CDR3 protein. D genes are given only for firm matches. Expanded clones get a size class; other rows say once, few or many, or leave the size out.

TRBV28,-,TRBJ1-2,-,TGTGCCAGCAGTTTCCCCGGCATAAGATATGGCTACACCTTC,CASSFPGIRYGYTF
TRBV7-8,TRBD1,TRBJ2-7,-,TGTGCCAGCAGCTTAGCGGGACAGGGGGTGCTCTACGAGCAGTACTTC,CASSLAGQGVLYEQYF
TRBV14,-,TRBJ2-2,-,TGTGCCAGCAGCCAACAGTTTGGCGGGGAGCTGTTTTTT,CASSQQFGGELFF
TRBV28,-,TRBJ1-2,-,TGTGCCAGCAGTTTAGAGGGGCTAAATAAAAACTATGGCTACACCTTC,CASSLEGLNKNYGYTF
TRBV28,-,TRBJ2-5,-,TGTGCCAGCAGTTTAGGCCAACGCGGGACCCAGTACTTC,CASSLGQRGTQYF
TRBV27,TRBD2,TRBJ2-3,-,TGTGCCAGCAGTCTGCGGACTAGCTCTCTTTCCTATACGCAGTATTTT,CASSLRTSSLSYTQYF
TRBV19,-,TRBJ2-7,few,TGTGCCACCTCGGGATTCCTCCAATACGAGCAGTACTTC,CATSGFLQYEQYF
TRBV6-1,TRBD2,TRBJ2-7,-,TGTGCCAGCAGTGATTTAGCGGGTCTCTCCTACGAGCAGTACTTC,CASSDLAGLSYEQYF
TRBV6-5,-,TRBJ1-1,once,TGTGCCAGCAGTTACTCGGGCAGTTTGAACACTGAAGCTTTCTTT,CASSYSGSLNTEAFF
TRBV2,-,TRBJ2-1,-,TGTGCCAGCATTCCAAAAGCGGCTAACTTCGGCTACAATGAGCAGTTCTTC,CASIPKAANFGYNEQFF
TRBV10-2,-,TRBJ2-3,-,TGCGCCAGCAGTGAGTCGAGGGACGTCGAACCGGATACGCAGTATTTT,CASSESRDVEPDTQYF
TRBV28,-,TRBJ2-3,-,TGTGCCAGCAGTAGTAGGGGTACAGATACGCAGTATTTT,CASSSRGTDTQYF
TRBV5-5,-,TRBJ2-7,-,TGTGCCAGCAGCTGGACCGGGGGCTACGAGCAGTACTTC,CASSWTGGYEQYF
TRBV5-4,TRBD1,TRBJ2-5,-,TGTGCCAGCAGCTCAGGGACAGGGGGAGAGACCCAGTACTTC,CASSSGTGGETQYF
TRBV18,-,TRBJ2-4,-,TGTGCCAGCTCACCGAGCCAAATTCAGTACTTC,CASSPSQIQYF
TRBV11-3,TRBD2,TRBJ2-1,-,TGTGCCAGCAGCTCCGGGGTAGCGGGAGAATCGTCCTACAATGAGCAGTTCTTC,CASSSGVAGESSYNEQFF
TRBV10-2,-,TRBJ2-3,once,TGCGCCATCAGGACTCTAGGAGCCACAGATACGCAGTATTTT,CAIRTLGATDTQYF
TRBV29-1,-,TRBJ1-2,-,TGCAGCGTTGCGGGGAAACAGCCATTGAACGGCTACACCTTC,CSVAGKQPLNGYTF
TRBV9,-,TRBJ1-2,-,TGTGCCAGCAGCTCCAGGGCGAGGGGCTATGGCTACACCTTC,CASSSRARGYGYTF
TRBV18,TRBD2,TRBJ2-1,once,TGTGCCAGCTCACCACCGGAAAGAGGTTCGCGTCTAGCGGTCTACAATGAGCAGTTCTTC,CASSPPERGSRLAVYNEQFF
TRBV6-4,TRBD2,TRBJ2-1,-,TGTGCCAGCAGTGACTCAAACGGGAGGGAAGCTGAGCAGTTCTTC,CASSDSNGREAEQFF
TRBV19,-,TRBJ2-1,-,TGTGCCAGTGGCTATTCGACCGGGGGCTGTGAAGGGACTCTCTACAATGAGCAGTTCTTC,CASGYSTGGCEGTLYNEQFF
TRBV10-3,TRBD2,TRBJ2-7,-,TGTGCCATCAGTGGTATAGCGGGAGGCTTGGACGAGCAGTACTTC,CAISGIAGGLDEQYF
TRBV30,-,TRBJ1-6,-,TGTGCCTGGGGACGGCTCCTGAGGTCACCCCTCCACTTT,CAWGRLLRSPLHF
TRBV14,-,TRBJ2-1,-,TGTGCCAGCAGCCCCATAGCGGTCCGCTCCTACAATGAGCAGTTCTTC,CASSPIAVRSYNEQFF
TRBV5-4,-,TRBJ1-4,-,TGTGCCAGCAGCACTAGTGGACAGAGCTCAACTAATGAAAAACTGTTTTTT,CASSTSGQSSTNEKLFF